This TCR beta chain was recorded in a study of blood T cell repertoires in COVID-19. Study-level background: Samples taken during acute and convalescent COVID-19 were collected in the United States, Italy and Spain. T cells, B-cell-depleted T cells, or PBMCs supplied cDNA or gDNA.

In regard to this clone: The same CDR3 arises from other DNA sequences in this sample as well.

The CDR3 is made up of 16 amino acids. Germline V gene lookup returns CDR1 SGHRS and CDR2 YFSETQ. Trimming at V came to 4 bases and at J to 2 bases, leaving 5 bases not matched to a gene. In the original analysis: Nucleated cell number was recorded as an estimate derived from reference gene primer amplification. Method: immunoSEQ multiplex PCR; TCRdb's copy keeps in-frame clones and lacks some. V and J calls and clone size are as listed in that table; D and trimming were resolved from the DNA. Here the sample spans under 100,000 clones, 87% being singletons. Input material: peripheral blood. The TCR sequence derives from a male donor with acute or convalescent COVID-19. This chain connects TRBV5-1 to TRBJ1-3, with TRBD1 matching over 11 bases. The CDR3: CASSLGQGATGNTIYF. The CDR3 DNA reads as TGCGCCAGCAGCCTAGGACAGGGGGCGACTGGAAACACCATATATTTT.